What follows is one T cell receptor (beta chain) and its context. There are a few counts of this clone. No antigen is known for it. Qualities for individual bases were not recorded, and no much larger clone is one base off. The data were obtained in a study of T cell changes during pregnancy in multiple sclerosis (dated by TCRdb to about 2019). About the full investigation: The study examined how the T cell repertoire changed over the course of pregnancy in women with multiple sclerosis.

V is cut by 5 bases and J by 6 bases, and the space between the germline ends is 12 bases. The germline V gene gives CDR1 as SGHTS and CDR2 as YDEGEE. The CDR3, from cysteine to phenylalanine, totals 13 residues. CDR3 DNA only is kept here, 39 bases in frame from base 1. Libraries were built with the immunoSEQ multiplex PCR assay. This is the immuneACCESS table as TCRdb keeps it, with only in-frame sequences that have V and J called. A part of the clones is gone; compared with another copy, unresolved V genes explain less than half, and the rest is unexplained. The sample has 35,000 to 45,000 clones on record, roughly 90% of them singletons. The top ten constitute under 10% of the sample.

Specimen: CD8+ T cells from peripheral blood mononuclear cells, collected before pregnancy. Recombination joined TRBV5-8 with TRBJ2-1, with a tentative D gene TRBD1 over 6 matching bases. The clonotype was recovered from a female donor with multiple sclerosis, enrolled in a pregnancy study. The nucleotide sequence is TGTGCCAGCAGTCTCGAAGGGGGCAATGAGCAGTTCTTC. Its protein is CASSLEGGNEQFF.